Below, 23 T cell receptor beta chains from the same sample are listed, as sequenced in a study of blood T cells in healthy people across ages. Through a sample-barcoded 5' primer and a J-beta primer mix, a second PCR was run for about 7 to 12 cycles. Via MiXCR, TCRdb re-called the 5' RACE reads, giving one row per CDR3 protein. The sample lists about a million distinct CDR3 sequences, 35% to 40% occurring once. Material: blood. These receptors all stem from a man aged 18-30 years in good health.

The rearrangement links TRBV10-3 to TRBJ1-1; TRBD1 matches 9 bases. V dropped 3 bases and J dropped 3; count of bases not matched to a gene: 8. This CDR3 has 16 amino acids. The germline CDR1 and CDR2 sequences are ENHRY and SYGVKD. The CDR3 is CAISDRGTGRDTEAFF. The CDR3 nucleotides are TGTGCCATCAGTGACCGAGGGACAGGGAGGGACACTGAAGCTTTCTTT.

CDR3 nucleotides: TGTGCCAGCAGTGGGGTGTACCGGGACACCACTGAAGCTTTCTTT. This codes for CASSGVYRDTTEAFF. The V and J genes are TRBV2 and TRBJ1-1, with a weak D call TRBD1 (6 bases). In germline, CDR1 is SNHLY, CDR2 FYNNEI. The CDR3 is made up of 15 amino acids. The V end lost 4 bases, the J end lost 4 bases, and 16 bases lay between the germline ends.

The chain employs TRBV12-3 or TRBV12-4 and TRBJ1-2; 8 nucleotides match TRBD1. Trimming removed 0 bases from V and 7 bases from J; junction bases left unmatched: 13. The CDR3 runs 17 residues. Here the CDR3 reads CASSLALSTGDAGGYTF. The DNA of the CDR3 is TGTGCCAGCAGTTTAGCGCTCTCGACAGGGGACGCGGGTGGCTACACCTTC.

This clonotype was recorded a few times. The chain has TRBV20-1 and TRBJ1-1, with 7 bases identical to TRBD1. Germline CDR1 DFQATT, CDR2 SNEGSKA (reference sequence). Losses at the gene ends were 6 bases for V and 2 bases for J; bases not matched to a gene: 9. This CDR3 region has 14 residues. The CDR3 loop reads CSAGTGDSNTEAFF. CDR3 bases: TGCAGTGCGGGGACCGGGGACAGTAACACTGAAGCTTTCTTT.

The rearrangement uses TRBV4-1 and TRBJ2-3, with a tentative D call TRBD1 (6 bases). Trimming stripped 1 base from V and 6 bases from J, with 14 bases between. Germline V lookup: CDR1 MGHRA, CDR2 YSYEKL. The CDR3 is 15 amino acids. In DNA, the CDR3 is TGCGCCAGCAGCCAAGTCGGGACACCACACGATACGCAGTATTTT. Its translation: CASSQVGTPHDTQYF.

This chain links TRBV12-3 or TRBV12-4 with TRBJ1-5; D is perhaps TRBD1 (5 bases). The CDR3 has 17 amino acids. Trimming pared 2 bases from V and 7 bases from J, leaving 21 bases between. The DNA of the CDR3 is TGTGCCAGCAGTTTAAAATCTGGCGGGGGGAGTGGACAGCCCCAGCATTTT. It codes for CASSLKSGGGSGQPQHF.

The DNA of the CDR3 is TGCAGCGTGGGAGAATTGAATGAGCAGTTCTTC. The encoded protein is CSVGELNEQFF. V gene TRBV29-1 combines with J gene TRBJ2-1; a possible D gene is TRBD2 (5 bases). Germline-derived CDR1 and CDR2 are SQVTM and ANQGSEA. V dropped 6 bases and J dropped 7 bases, with 10 bases sitting between them. CDR3 length equals 11 residues.

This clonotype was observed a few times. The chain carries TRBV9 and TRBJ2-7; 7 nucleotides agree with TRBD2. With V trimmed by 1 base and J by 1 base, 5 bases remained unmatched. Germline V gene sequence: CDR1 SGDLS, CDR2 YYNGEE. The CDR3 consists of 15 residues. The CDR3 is CASSVKGLPSYEQYF. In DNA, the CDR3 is TGTGCCAGCAGCGTAAAGGGACTACCGTCCTACGAGCAGTACTTC.

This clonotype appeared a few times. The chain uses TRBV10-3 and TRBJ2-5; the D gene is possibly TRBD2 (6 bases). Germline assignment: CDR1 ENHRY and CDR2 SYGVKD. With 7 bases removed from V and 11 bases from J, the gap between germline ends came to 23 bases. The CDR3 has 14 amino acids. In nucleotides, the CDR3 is TGTGCCATCACCGGGACTCCCGATCACAATGAGCAGTACTTC. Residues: CAITGTPDHNEQYF.

The CDR3 DNA reads TGTGCCAGCAGCTACAAGAGTAGTTGGGCAGATACGCAGTATTTT. Translation: CASSYKSSWADTQYF. The chain couples TRBV7-9 to TRBJ2-3; D is unresolved. Trimming pared 4 bases from V and 4 bases from J, leaving 15 bases between. The CDR3 length is 15 residues. Germline CDR1 SEHNR, CDR2 FQNEAQ (reference sequence).

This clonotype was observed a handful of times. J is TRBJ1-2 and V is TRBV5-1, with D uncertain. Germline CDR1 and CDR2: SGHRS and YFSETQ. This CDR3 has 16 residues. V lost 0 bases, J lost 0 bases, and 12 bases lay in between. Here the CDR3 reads CASSLAAGLTNYGYTF. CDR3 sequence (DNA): TGCGCCAGCAGCTTGGCTGCAGGCTTAACTAACTATGGCTACACCTTC.

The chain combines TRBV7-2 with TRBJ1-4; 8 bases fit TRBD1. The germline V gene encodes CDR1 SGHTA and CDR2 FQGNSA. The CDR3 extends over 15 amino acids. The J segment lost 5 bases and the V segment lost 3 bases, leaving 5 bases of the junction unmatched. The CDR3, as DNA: TGTGCCAGCAGCTTCAGGGGGCAGGGAAATGAAAAACTGTTTTTT. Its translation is CASSFRGQGNEKLFF.

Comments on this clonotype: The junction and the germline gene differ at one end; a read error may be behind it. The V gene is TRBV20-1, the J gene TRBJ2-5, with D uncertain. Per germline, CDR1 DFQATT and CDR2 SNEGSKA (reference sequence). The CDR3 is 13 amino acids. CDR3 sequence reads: CSARANLQGTQYF. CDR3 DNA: TGCAGTGCTAGGGCCAATCTTCAAGGGACCCAGTACTTC.

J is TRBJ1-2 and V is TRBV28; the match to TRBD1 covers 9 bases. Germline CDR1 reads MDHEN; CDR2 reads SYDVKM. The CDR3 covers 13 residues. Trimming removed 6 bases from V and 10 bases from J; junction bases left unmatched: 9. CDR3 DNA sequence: TGTGCCAGCAGCTCAGACTGGACAGGGGTCTACACCTTC. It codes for CASSSDWTGVYTF.

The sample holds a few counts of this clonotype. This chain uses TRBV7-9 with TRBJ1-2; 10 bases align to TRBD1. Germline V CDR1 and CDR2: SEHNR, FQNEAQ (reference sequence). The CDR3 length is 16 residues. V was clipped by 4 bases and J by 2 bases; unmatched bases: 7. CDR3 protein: CASSSEPGQGNYGYTF. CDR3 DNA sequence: TGTGCCAGCAGCTCCGAACCGGGACAGGGGAACTATGGCTACACCTTC.

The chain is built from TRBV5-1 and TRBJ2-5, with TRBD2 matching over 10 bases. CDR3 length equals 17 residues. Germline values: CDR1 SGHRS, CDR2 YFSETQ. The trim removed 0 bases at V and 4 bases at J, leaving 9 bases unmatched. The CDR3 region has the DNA TGCGCCAGCAGCTTGGGCCTAGCGGGGGTTCTCGGAGAGACCCAGTACTTC. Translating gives CASSLGLAGVLGETQYF.

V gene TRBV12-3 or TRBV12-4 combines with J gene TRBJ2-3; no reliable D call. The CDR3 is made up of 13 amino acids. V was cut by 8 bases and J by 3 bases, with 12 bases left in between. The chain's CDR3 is CASQSLGTDTQYF. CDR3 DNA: TGTGCCAGCCAGTCGTTAGGGACAGATACGCAGTATTTT.

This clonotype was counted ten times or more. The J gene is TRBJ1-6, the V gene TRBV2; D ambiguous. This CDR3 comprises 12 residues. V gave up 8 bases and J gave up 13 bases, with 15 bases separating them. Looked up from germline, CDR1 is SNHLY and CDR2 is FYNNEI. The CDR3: CASSWTDFPLHF. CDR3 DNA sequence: TGTGCCAGCTCATGGACGGACTTTCCCCTCCACTTT.

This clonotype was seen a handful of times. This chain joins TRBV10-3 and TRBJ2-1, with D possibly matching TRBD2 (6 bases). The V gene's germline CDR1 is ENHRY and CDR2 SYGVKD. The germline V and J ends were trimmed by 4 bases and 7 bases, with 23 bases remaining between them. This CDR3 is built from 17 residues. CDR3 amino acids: CAISASLTRDSQNEQFF. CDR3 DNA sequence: TGTGCCATCAGTGCTTCTCTTACCCGGGACTCTCAGAATGAGCAGTTCTTC.

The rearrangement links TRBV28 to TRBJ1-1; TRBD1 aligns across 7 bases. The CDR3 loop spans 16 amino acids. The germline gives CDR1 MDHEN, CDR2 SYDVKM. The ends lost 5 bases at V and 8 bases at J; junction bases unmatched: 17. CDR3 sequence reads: CASSQRIGTELLEAFF. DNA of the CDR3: TGTGCCAGCAGTCAAAGAATAGGGACAGAGCTGTTAGAAGCTTTCTTT. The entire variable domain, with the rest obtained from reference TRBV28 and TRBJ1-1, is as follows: DVKVTQSSRYLVKRTGEKVFLECVQDMDHENMFWYRQDPGLGLRLIYFSYDVKMKEKGDIPEGYSVSREKKERFSLILESASTNQTSMYLCASSQRIGTELLEAFFGQGTRLTVV.

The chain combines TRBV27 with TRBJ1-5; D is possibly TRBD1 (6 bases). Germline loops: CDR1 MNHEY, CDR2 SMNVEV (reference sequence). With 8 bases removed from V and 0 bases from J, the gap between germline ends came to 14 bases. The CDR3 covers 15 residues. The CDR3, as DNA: TGTGCCAGCGGACGGCGGGACACTAGCAATCAGCCCCAGCATTTT. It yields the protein CASGRRDTSNQPQHF.

CDR3: CASSLVGGGRETQYF. The CDR3 DNA follows: TGTGCCAGCAGCTTAGTTGGCGGGGGAAGGGAGACCCAGTACTTC. This chain joins TRBV11-2 and TRBJ2-5; 7 nucleotides align to TRBD2. Unmatched junction bases numbered 7, after V lost 1 base and J lost 5 bases. Germline CDR1 and CDR2: SGHAT and FQNNGV. This CDR3 has 15 amino acids.

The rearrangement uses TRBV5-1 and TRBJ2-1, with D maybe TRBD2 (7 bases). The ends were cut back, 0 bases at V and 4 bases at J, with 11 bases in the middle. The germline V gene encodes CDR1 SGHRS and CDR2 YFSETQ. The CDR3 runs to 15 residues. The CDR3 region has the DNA TGCGCCAGCAGCTTGGCAGCGGGGACATACAATGAGCAGTTCTTC. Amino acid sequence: CASSLAAGTYNEQFF.